This T cell receptor beta chain stems from a study of early T cells in non-severe SARS-CoV-2 infection. Overall study: From unsorted whole blood, bulk RNA was sequenced, and the chains remained unpaired. The study, taken as a whole, reports: Anti-spike CD8 responses were favored in VDJdb matching, and private and CD4 specificities were missed.

Individual cDNA molecules carried attached unique molecular identifiers. TCRdb processed the 5' RACE reads anew with MiXCR; each CDR3 protein has one entry. The table lists some 38,000 distinct CDR3 sequences, around 3.9% of them singletons. This clonotype was seen many times. The antigen is undetermined. Germline lookup yields CDR1 KGHDR and CDR2 SFDVKD. J gave up 0 bases and V 11 bases, and 8 bases lay outside the gene matches. The CDR3 loop spans 15 amino acids. Material: whole blood. The TCR comes from an adult who was a healthcare worker with PCR-confirmed SARS-CoV-2 infection or an uninfected control (not recorded which). The chain couples TRBV24-1 to TRBJ1-5; TRBD1 matches at 8 bases. Written as DNA, the CDR3 is TGTGCCAGCAGGGGGCAGCTTCTTAGCAATCAGCCCCAGCATTTT. It encodes CASRGQLLSNQPQHF.